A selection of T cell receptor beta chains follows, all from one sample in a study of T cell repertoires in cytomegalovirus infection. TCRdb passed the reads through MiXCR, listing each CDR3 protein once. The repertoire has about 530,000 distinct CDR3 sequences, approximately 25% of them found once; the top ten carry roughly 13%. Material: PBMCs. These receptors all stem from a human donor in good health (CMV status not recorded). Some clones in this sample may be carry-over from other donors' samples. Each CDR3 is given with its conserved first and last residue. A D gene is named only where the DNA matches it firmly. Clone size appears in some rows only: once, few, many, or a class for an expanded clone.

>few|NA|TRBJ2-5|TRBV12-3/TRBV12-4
TGTGCCAGCAGGGGGATCTTGAACGAGACCCAGTACTTC
CASRGILNETQYF
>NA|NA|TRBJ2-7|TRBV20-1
TGCAGTGCTAGGCCCGTCCTCGTCGAGCAGTACTTC
CSARPVLVEQYF
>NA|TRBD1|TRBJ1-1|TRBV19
TGTGCCAGTAGCCTAATTCCGGGACAGGGCGCAGTTGAAGCTTTCTTT
CASSLIPGQGAVEAFF
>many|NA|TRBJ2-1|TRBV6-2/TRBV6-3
TGTGCCAGCACGTTGAGACAAGCAACCTCTCTTCTCAATGAGCAGTTCTTC
CASTLRQATSLLNEQFF
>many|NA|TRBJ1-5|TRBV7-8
TGTGCCAGCAGCTTAGGAATCGGTCAGCCCCAGCATTTT
CASSLGIGQPQHF
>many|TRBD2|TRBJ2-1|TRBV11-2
TGTGCCAGCAGCCCCCGGGGGGATATCTACAATGAGCAGTTCTTC
CASSPRGDIYNEQFF
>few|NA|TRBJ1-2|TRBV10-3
TGTGCCATCACGAACCGGGGATCGGAGGGCTACACCTTC
CAITNRGSEGYTF
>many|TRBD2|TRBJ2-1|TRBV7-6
TGTGCCAGCAGCCGAAATCCGGGACTACTCTACAATGAGCAGTTCTTC
CASSRNPGLLYNEQFF
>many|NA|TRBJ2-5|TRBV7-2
TGTGCCAGCAGCTCCGCCGGGGAGACCCAGTACTTC
CASSSAGETQYF
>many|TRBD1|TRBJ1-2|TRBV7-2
TGTGCCAGCAGCCCATCCCGGACAGGGGTGAACTATGGCTACACCTTC
CASSPSRTGVNYGYTF
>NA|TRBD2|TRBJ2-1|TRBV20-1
TGCAGTGCTAGAGGCCTAGCGGGAGATACCAATGAGCAGTTCTTC
CSARGLAGDTNEQFF
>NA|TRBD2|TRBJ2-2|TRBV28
TGTGCCAGCAGTTACCTAGGGCGGGAGGGAAGCACCGGGGAGCTGTTTTTT
CASSYLGREGSTGELFF
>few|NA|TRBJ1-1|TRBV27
TGTGCCAGCAGTTTATGGGGTAGGAGAGATGATTTCTTT
CASSLWGRRDDFF
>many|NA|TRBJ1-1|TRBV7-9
TGTGCCAGCAGCTTACGCCCCACTGAAGCTTTCTTT
CASSLRPTEAFF
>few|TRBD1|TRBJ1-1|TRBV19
TGTGCCAGTAGGAAGGACAGGGTGGCTGAAGCTTTCTTT
CASRKDRVAEAFF
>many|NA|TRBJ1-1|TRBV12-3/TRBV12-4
TGTGCCAGCAGTTTCCAGATACTGAACACTGAAGCTTTCTTT
CASSFQILNTEAFF
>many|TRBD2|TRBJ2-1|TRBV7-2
TGTGCCAGCAGCTTAGGCCTAGCGGGTAACAATGAGCAGTTCTTC
CASSLGLAGNNEQFF
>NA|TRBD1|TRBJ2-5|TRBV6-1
TGTGCCAGCAGTTACGTCGCGGGACAGGGGTACCAAGAGACCCAGTACTTC
CASSYVAGQGYQETQYF
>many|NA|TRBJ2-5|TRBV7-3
TGTGCCAGCAGCAACCCCACGGGTAGGGAGACCCAGTACTTC
CASSNPTGRETQYF
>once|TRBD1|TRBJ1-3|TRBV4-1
TGCGCCAGCAGCCAGATACAAGGACAGGGAGTCTCTGGAAACACCATATATTTT
CASSQIQGQGVSGNTIYF
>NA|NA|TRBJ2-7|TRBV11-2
TGTGCCAGCAGCTTAGAGGACCATGTCTACGAGCAGTACTTC
CASSLEDHVYEQYF
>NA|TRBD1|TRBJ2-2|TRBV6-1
TGTGCCAGCAGTGAAAGAGGCGGACAGGGGGCGGCCACCGGGGAGCTGTTTTTT
CASSERGGQGAATGELFF
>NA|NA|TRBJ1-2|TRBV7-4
TGTGCCAGCAGCCGGAGAGCTGACGGGGTCTACACCTTC
CASSRRADGVYTF
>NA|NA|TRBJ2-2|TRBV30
TGTGCCTGGAGTGGGTCAAGAGTGAGCGGCAGCGGCGGGGAGCTGTTTTTT
CAWSGSRVSGSGGELFF
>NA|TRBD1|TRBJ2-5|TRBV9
TGTGCCAGCAGCGAGACCCAGGGACAGTGGGGGAGAGAGACCCAGTACTTC
CASSETQGQWGRETQYF
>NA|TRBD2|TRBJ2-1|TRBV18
TGTGCCAGCTCACTTTCGACTAGCGGGAGTTTTGACGAGCAGTTCTTC
CASSLSTSGSFDEQFF
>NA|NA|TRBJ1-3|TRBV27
TGTGCCAGCAGTTTTGGGATTACTGGAAACACCATATATTTT
CASSFGITGNTIYF
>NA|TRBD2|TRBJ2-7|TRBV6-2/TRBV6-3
TGTGCCAGCAGTGGCTGGAGGGAGGGTACCACCGAATTAGCTTACGAGCAGTACTTC
CASSGWREGTTELAYEQYF
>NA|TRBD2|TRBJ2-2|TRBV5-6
TGTGCCAGCAGCACTGGACTAGCGGGAGAATCCGGGGAGCTGTTTTTT
CASSTGLAGESGELFF
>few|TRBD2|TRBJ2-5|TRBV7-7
TGTGCTAGCAGCTTAGCAACTAGCGGAGGGTTGGGTGAGACCCAGTACTTC
CASSLATSGGLGETQYF
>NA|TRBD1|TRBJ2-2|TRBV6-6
TGTGCCAGCAGCCGGGACAGCCTCAACACCGGGGAGCTGTTTTTT
CASSRDSLNTGELFF
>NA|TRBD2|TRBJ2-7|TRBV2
TGTGCCATCACGGGACTAGCGGGAGCCCGCTACGAGCAGTACTTC
CAITGLAGARYEQYF
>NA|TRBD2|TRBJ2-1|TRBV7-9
TGTGCCAGCAGCTTAAGGCTAGCGGGAGGGCCTAATTCCCATGAGCAGTTCTTC
CASSLRLAGGPNSHEQFF
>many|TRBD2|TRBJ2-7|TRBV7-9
TGTGCCAGCAGCTATACTAGCGGAAGGACTCTCGAGCAGTACTTC
CASSYTSGRTLEQYF
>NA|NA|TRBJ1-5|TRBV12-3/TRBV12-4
TGTGCCAGCAGTTTAAGGGTCAGGGCGCAGCCCCAGCATTTT
CASSLRVRAQPQHF
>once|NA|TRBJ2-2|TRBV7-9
TGTGCCAGCAGCACGCCGACAGTTGGATGGACCGGGGAGCTGTTTTTT
CASSTPTVGWTGELFF
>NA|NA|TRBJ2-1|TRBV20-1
TGCAGTGCTAGAGTAATAACTAGCTGGGAGCAGTTCTTC
CSARVITSWEQFF
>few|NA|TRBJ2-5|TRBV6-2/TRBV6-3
TGTGCCAGCAGTTCATCCAGAGCGGTGCTGTGGGAGACCCAGTACTTC
CASSSSRAVLWETQYF
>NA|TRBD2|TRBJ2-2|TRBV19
TGTGCCAGTAGTATAGCGGGAGGTTCCGGGGAGCTGTTTTTT
CASSIAGGSGELFF
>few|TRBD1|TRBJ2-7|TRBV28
TGTGCCAGCAGTACAGGGACAGCCCTTGACTACGAGCAGTACTTC
CASSTGTALDYEQYF
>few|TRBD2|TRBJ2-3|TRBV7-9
TGTGCCAGCAGCCCCCCGTGGCTAGCGGCCAGAGGTAGAAACACAGATACGCAGTATTTT
CASSPPWLAARGRNTDTQYF
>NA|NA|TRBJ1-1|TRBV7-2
TGTGCCAGCAGCAATGGGGTTGAAGCTTTCTTT
CASSNGVEAFF
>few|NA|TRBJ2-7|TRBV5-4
TGTGCCAGCAACCGGGGGCCGGGCTCCTACGAGCAGTACTTC
CASNRGPGSYEQYF
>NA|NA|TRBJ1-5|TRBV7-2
TGTGCCAGCAGCTTAGGGATGGATCAGCCCCAGCATTTT
CASSLGMDQPQHF
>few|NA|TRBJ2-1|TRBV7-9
TGTGCCAGCACGTCCGTGGGCGAGCAGTTCTTC
CASTSVGEQFF
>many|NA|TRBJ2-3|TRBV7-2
TGTGCCAGCAGTAACAGATACACAGATACGCAGTATTTT
CASSNRYTDTQYF
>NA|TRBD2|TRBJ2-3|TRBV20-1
TGCAGTGCTAGAGATTCACTAGCGGGATACGGGGATACGCAGTATTTT
CSARDSLAGYGDTQYF
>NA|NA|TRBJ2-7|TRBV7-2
TGTGCCAGCAGCTCTCACATTTTAATCTACGAGCAGTACTTC
CASSSHILIYEQYF
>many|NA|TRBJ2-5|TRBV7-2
TGTGCCAGCGAGAAGATAGCGGAGGAAGAGACCCAGTACTTC
CASEKIAEEETQYF
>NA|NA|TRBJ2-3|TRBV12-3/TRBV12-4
TGTGCCAGCAGACGAGTCCCACCGGATACGCAGTATTTT
CASRRVPPDTQYF
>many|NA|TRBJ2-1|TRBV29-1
TGCAGCGTTAGGGGCTCCTACAATGAGCAGTTCTTC
CSVRGSYNEQFF
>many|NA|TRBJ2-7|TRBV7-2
TGTGCCAGCAGCTTAAGCGGGCTGGAATCCTACGAGCAGTACTTC
CASSLSGLESYEQYF
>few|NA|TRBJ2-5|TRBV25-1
TGTGCCAGCAGTACCCCCGGGACCCAAGAGACCCAGTACTTC
CASSTPGTQETQYF
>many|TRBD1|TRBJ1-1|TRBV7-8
TGTGCCAGCAGCAGACGGGACAGGGGATTTCTGGACACTGAAGCTTTCTTT
CASSRRDRGFLDTEAFF
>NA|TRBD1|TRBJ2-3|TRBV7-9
TGTGCCAGCAGCACCGGGACAGGGGGAAAAAACGATACGCAGTATTTT
CASSTGTGGKNDTQYF
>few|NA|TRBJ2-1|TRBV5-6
TGTGCCAGCAGCCCTCGACCCTACAGTGAGCAGTTCTTC
CASSPRPYSEQFF
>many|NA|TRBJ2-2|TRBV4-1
TGCGCCAGCCGTACCCCGGGTGGAAACACCGGGGAGCTGTTTTTT
CASRTPGGNTGELFF